Each of the 18 T cell receptor beta chains below was sequenced from the same sample in a study of CD8+ T cells in alopecia areata (dated by TCRdb to about 2018). Libraries were prepared through the immunoSEQ multiplex PCR assay. RNA was extracted from all samples and reverse transcribed into cDNA, which served as template for TCR sequencing. This immuneACCESS table, as held by TCRdb, lists in-frame sequences with V and J called but not all clones. Of the missing ones, under half trace to an unresolved V gene in checked studies; the others have no known cause. Across this sample, a few thousand clones were tabulated and none appeared just once. The ten largest clones capture over 25% of the sample. Sample time point, as interpreted from the label and publication: mouse skin 6 weeks after grafting, around onset of hair loss. The sample here was skin, taken at week 6. Source of these receptors: a C3H/HeJ mouse with alopecia areata. This strain of mice has MHC haplotype H2-k.

As concerns this clone: Gene names and germline refer to mouse. The read comes to an end 4 residues before the CDR3 does, leaving the germline J gene to fill in the end. This sequence joins TRBV1 and TRBJ2-4; 13 nucleotides align to TRBD2. V lost 4 bases and J lost 0; bases outside the gene matches: 4. The CDR3 consists of 17 residues. Germline V lookup: CDR1 NSQYPW, CDR2 LRSPGD (reference sequence). The covered CDR3 bases are TGCACCTGCAGTGACCGGGACTGGGGGGGAAGTCAAAAC. It yields the protein CTCSDRDWGGSQN. The CDR3, in full, reads CTCSDRDWGGSQNTLYF.

As regards this clone: Any gene name here is a mouse gene name. Read sequence stops 4 residues before the CDR3 end, and the germline J gene provides the missing end. V usage is TRBV5 and J usage is TRBJ2-7, with 9 nucleotides matching TRBD2. CDR3 size: 15 residues. Per germline, CDR1 LGHNA and CDR2 YNLKQL (reference sequence). Trimming removed 0 bases from V and 3 bases from J; junction bases left unmatched: 3. CDR3 sequence reads: CASSQDAWGGYEQYF. The CDR3 bases that were read are TGTGCCAGCAGCCAAGATGCCTGGGGGGGCTAT.

On this clone itself: Gene labels here are mouse ones. The read ends 4 residues before the CDR3 terminus; that terminus is restored from the germline J gene. The genes are TRBV19 and TRBJ2-5; tentatively, D is TRBD1 (5 bases). The CDR3 has 15 residues. Germline V gene lookup returns CDR1 FNHDT and CDR2 SITEND (reference sequence). V was clipped by 5 bases and J by 2 bases, with 15 bases between them. CDR3: CASSPRGEGQDTQYF. The CDR3 DNA, read in part, is TGTGCCAGCAGCCCCCGAGGGGAGGGCCAAGAC.

As regards this clone: Germline and genes: mouse. The missing CDR3 end, 4 residues past where the read stops, is filled in from the germline J gene. The chain links TRBV13-2 to TRBJ2-4; 9 positions match TRBD1. This CDR3 comprises 17 residues. The J segment lost 1 base and the V segment lost 2 bases, leaving 8 bases of the junction unmatched. Germline CDR1 and CDR2: NNHNN and SYGAGS (reference sequence). The CDR3 bases that were read are TGTGCCAGCGGTGACCCGGGACAGGGCGTTGGTCAAAAC. This translates into CASGDPGQGVGQN. The whole CDR3 reads CASGDPGQGVGQNTLYF.

In this sample, this clone turned up many times. Gene names denote mouse genes. The DNA ends 4 residues before the CDR3 does, and the rest of the CDR3 is filled in from the germline J gene. The chain employs TRBV3 and TRBJ1-2; D is uncertain. The CDR3 contains 13 residues. Trimming took 5 bases from V and 0 from J, leaving 7 bases between them. Germline CDR1 and CDR2: SNHLY and FYNGKV (reference sequence). The DNA read from the CDR3 is TGTGCCAGCAGCCCGACAACAAACTCC. Translating it yields CASSPTTNS. From start to end, the CDR3 is CASSPTTNSDYTF.

Comments on this clone: Genes here carry mouse names. The read gets to within 4 residues of the CDR3 end, and the germline J gene fills in the rest. The chain employs TRBV5 and TRBJ2-1, with D unresolved. V dropped 1 base and J dropped 0 bases, with 7 bases sitting between them. There are 15 residues in the CDR3. CDR1 and CDR2 from the germline V gene are LGHNA and YNLKQL (reference sequence). Here the CDR3 reads CASSQVGSNYAEQFF. The part of the CDR3 DNA that was read is TGTGCCAGCAGCCAAGTTGGGTCTAACTATGCT.

The table lists this clone with many counts. Mouse gene names and germline throughout. The observed sequence ends 4 residues before the CDR3 terminus, with the missing tail filled in from the germline J gene. The genes are TRBV19 and TRBJ1-2, with D possibly being TRBD1 (6 bases). From germline, CDR1 is FNHDT and CDR2 SITEND (reference sequence). This CDR3 has 14 residues. Trimming shortened V by 5 bases and J by 0 bases, and 11 bases separated the two germline ends. CDR3: CASSRDNANSDYTF. The CDR3 DNA, read in part, is TGTGCCAGCAGCCGGGACAATGCAAACTCC.

Of note for this clone: Germline and genes here are mouse. The read is 4 residues too short to cover the CDR3 end, so that end is filled in from the germline J gene. V usage is TRBV14 and J usage is TRBJ2-7, with unresolved D. CDR1 is SGHDT and CDR2 is FRDEAV in the germline V gene. This CDR3 is 13 amino acids long. The CDR3 here is CASSLTQNYEQYF. Partial CDR3 DNA: TGTGCCAGCAGTTTGACACAAAATTAT.

With respect to this clone: Genes and germline come from the mouse. The read ends 4 residues before the CDR3 terminus; that terminus is restored from the germline J gene. The V call is TRBV13-1, the J call TRBJ2-5, with TRBD2 matching 9 bases. CDR1 and CDR2 from the germline V gene are NSHNY and SYGAGN. V was pared by 1 base and J by 2 bases, with 5 bases of the junction left unmatched. This CDR3 comprises 16 residues. CDR3 bases read: TGTGCCAGCAGTGATCGGCTGGGGGGGAGCCAAGAC. Translated, it gives CASSDRLGGSQD. The complete CDR3 reads CASSDRLGGSQDTQYF.

This clone came up many times. Germline and genes: mouse. The read is 4 residues too short to cover the CDR3 end, so that end is filled in from the germline J gene. The gene calls are TRBV5 and TRBJ2-1; no reliable D call. This CDR3 spans 14 amino acids. Trimming cost V 0 bases and J 3 bases, with 6 bases left between them. Germline values: CDR1 LGHNA, CDR2 YNLKQL (reference sequence). CDR3 in amino acids: CASSQDRIYAEQFF. The part of the CDR3 DNA that was read is TGTGCCAGCAGCCAAGACAGAATCTATGCT.

This clone occurred many times. Genes and germline come from the mouse. Read coverage stops 4 residues before the CDR3 terminus; the germline J gene supplies the remainder. The V gene is TRBV13-1, the J gene TRBJ2-1; TRBD2 matches 9 bases. CDR3 size: 14 residues. The germline gives CDR1 NSHNY, CDR2 SYGAGN. V was clipped by 3 bases and J by 3 bases; unmatched bases: 1. Here the CDR3 reads CASSVGGPYAEQFF. CDR3 bases read: TGTGCCAGCAGTGTGGGGGGGCCCTATGCT.

To note about this clone: The gene symbols are mouse symbols. The read ends 4 residues early relative to the CDR3; the germline J gene fills the gap. The rearrangement links TRBV5 to TRBJ1-1; 10 positions match TRBD1. The CDR3 extends over 14 amino acids. Germline lookup yields CDR1 LGHNA and CDR2 YNLKQL (reference sequence). Trimming took 4 bases from V and 3 from J; bases not matched to a gene: 2. CDR3 sequence reads: CASSPGQGYTEVFF. The CDR3 DNA, read in part, is TGTGCCAGCAGCCCGGGACAGGGGTACACA.

In this sample, this clone turned up a few times. One end of the junction fails to match germline, which may point to a read error. All gene names here are mouse names. The DNA ends 4 residues before the CDR3 does, and the rest of the CDR3 is filled in from the germline J gene. The gene calls are TRBV17 and TRBJ1-2, with D perhaps TRBD1 (5 bases). Germline CDR1 reads MNHDT; CDR2 reads YYDKIL. This CDR3 comprises 12 residues. CDR3 protein: CASSIGGSDYTF. The CDR3 DNA, read in part, is TGTGCCAGCAGTATTGGGGGCTCC.

This clone showed up many times. All gene names here are mouse names. CDR3 region: CTCSGDRGRDTQYF. Partial CDR3 DNA: TGCACCTGCAGTGGTGACAGGGGGCGGGAC. This chain links TRBV1 with TRBJ2-5; TRBD1 matches at 10 bases. The read stops 4 residues short of the end of the CDR3; the missing end is completed from the germline J gene. The CDR3 totals 14 residues. Germline V gene data show CDR1 as NSQYPW and CDR2 as LRSPGD (reference sequence).

This clone was recorded a few times. Germline and genes here are mouse. The read terminates 4 residues before the CDR3 end, so the remaining end is supplied by the germline J gene. The chain combines TRBV15 with TRBJ2-3, with TRBD2 matching over 9 bases. The V gene end was trimmed by 0 bases and the J gene end by 0 bases; junction bases not matched to a gene: 7. CDR1 is SGHND and CDR2 is FRSKSL in the germline V gene. The CDR3 spans 18 residues. Incomplete CDR3 DNA: TGTGCCAGCAGTTTAGCGCTAGGACTGGGGTCTAGTGCAGAA. It translates to CASSLALGLGSSAE. The whole CDR3 protein reads CASSLALGLGSSAETLYF.

This clone has only a few counts. Genes and germline come from the mouse. The read stops 4 residues short of the end of the CDR3; the missing end is completed from the germline J gene. V is TRBV13-2 and J is TRBJ2-5, with TRBD2 matching 7 bases. Germline V CDR1 and CDR2: NNHNN, SYGAGS (reference sequence). The CDR3 length is 13 residues. CDR3 loop: CASGDDWGDTQYF. The CDR3 bases that were read are TGTGCCAGCGGTGATGACTGGGGAGAC.

In this sample, this clone turned up a few times. Gene names refer to mouse genes. The sequenced CDR3 bases are TGTGCCAGCGGTGATGGACAGGGGTTTGCAGAA. Translated: CASGDGQGFAE. The entire CDR3 sequence reads CASGDGQGFAETLYF. The genes are TRBV13-2 and TRBJ2-3, with 8 bases fitting TRBD1. The read gets to within 4 residues of the CDR3 end, and the germline J gene fills in the rest. CDR3 length equals 15 residues. V shed 0 bases and J 2 bases; nucleotides not matched to a gene: 2. Per the germline V gene, CDR1 is NNHNN and CDR2 is SYGAGS (reference sequence).

The table lists this clone with a few counts. Gene labels here are mouse ones. From the germline J gene comes the end of the CDR3, since the read stops 4 residues before it. The chain couples TRBV5 to TRBJ2-2, with TRBD1 identical over 9 bases. V lost 1 base and J lost 2; bases outside the gene matches: 2. This CDR3 comprises 16 residues. Germline assignment: CDR1 LGHNA and CDR2 YNLKQL (reference sequence). The CDR3 protein is CASSQAQGANTGQLYF. The CDR3 DNA, read in part, is TGTGCCAGCAGCCAAGCACAGGGGGCCAACACCGGG.